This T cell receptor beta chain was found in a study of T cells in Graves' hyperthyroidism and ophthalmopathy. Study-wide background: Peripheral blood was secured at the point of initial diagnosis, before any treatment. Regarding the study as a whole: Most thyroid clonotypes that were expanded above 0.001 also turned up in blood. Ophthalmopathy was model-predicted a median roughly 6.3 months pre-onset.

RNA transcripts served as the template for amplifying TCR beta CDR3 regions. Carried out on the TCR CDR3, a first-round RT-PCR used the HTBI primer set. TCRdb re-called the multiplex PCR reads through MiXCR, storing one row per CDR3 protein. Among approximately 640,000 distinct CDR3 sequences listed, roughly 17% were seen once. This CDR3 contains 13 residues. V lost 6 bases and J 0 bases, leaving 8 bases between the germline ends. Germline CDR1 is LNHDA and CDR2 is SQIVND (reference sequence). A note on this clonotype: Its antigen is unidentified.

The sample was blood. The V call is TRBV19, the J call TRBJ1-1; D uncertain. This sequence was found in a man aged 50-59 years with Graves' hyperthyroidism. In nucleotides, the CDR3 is TGTGCCAGTAGATCACTACTGAACACTGAAGCTTTCTTT. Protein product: CASRSLLNTEAFF.